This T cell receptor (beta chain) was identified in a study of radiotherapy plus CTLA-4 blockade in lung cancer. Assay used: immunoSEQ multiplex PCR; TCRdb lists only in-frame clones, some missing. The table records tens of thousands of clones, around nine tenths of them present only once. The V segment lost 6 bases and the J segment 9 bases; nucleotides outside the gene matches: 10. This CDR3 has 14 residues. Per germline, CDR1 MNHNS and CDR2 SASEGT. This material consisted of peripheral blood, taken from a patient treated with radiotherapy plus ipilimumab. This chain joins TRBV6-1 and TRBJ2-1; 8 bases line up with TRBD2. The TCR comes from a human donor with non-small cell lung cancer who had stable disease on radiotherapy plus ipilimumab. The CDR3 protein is CASRHPTSGGEQFF. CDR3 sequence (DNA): TGTGCCAGCAGACACCCTACTAGCGGCGGTGAGCAGTTCTTC.